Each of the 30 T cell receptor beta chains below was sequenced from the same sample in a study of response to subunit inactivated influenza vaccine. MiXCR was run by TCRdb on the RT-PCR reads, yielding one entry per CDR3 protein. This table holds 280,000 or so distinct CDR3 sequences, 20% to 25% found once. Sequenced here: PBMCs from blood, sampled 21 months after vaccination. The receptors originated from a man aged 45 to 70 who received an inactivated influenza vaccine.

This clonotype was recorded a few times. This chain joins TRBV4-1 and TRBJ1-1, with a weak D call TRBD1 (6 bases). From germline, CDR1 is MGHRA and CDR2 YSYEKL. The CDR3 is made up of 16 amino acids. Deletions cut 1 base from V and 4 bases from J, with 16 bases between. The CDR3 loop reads CASSQGYPGAFTEAFF. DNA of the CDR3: TGCGCCAGCAGCCAAGGGTACCCGGGGGCATTCACTGAAGCTTTCTTT.

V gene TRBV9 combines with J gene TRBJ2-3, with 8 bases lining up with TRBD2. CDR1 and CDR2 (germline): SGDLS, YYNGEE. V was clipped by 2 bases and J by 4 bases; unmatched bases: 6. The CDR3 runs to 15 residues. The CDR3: CASSVAAGVPDTQYF. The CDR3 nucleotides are TGTGCCAGCAGCGTGGCAGCGGGAGTGCCAGATACGCAGTATTTT.

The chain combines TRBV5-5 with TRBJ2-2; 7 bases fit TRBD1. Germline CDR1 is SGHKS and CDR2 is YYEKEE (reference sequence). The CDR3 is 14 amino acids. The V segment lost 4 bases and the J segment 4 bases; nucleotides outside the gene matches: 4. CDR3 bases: TGTGCCAGCAGCCCTCGACAGGGCACCGGGGAGCTGTTTTTT. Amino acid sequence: CASSPRQGTGELFF.

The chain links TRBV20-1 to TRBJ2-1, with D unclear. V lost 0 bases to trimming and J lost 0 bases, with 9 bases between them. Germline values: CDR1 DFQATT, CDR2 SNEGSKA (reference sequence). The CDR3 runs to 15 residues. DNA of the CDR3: TGCAGTGCTAGAGACATATATAGCTCCTACAATGAGCAGTTCTTC. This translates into CSARDIYSSYNEQFF.

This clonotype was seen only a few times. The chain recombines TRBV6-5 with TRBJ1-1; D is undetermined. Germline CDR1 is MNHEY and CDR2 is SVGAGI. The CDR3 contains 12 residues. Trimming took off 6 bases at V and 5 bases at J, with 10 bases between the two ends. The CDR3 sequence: CASRTIGTEAFF. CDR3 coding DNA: TGTGCCAGCAGGACCATTGGGACTGAAGCTTTCTTT.

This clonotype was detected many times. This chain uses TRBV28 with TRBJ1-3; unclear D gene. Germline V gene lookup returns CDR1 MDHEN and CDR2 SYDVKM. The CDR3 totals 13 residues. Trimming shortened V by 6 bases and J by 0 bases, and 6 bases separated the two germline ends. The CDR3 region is CASRISSGNTIYF. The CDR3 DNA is TGTGCCAGCAGAATTAGCTCTGGAAACACCATATATTTT.

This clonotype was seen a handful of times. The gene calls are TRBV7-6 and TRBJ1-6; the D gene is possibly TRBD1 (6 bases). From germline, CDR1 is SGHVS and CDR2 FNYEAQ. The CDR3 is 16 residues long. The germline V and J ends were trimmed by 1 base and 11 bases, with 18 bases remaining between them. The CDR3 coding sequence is TGTGCCAGCAGCTTAGAAGGGCTCAAATCAGGGGCACCCCTCCACTTT. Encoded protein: CASSLEGLKSGAPLHF.

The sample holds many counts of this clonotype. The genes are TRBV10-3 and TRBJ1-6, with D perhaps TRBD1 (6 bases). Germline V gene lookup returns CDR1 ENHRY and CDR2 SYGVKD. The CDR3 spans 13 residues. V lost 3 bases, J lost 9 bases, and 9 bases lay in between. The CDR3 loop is CAISEDRRSPLHF. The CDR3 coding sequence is TGTGCCATCAGTGAAGACAGGCGTTCACCCCTCCACTTT.

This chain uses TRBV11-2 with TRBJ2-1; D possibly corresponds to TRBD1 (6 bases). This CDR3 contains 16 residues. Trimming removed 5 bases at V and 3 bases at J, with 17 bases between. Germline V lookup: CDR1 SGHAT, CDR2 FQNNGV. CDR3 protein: CASSVRPGHSYNEQFF. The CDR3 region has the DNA TGTGCCAGCAGCGTTCGACCGGGACACAGCTACAATGAGCAGTTCTTC. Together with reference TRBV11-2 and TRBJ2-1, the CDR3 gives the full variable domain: EAGVAQSPRYKIIEKRQSVAFWCNPISGHATLYWYQQILGQGPKLLIQFQNNGVVDDSQLPKDRFSAERLKGVDSTLKIQPAKLEDSAVYLCASSVRPGHSYNEQFFGPGTRLTVL.

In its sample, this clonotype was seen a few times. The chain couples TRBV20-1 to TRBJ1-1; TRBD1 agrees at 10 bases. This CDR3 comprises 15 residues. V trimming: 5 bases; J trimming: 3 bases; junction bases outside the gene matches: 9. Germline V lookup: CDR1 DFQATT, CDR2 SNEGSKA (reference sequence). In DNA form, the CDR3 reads TGCAGTGCTGTACCCGGGACAGGGGATCACACTGAAGCTTTCTTT. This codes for CSAVPGTGDHTEAFF.

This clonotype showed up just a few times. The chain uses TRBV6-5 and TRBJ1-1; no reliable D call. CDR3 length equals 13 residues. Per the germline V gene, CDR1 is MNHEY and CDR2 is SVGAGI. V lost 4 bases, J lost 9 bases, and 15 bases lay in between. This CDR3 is CASSSRTGSKAFF. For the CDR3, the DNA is TGTGCCAGCAGTTCCCGAACTGGATCCAAAGCTTTCTTT.

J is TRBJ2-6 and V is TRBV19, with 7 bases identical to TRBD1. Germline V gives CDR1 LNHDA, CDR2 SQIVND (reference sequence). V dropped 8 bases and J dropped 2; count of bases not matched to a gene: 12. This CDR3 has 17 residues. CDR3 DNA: TGTGCCAGTCGACAGGGTAAGGCGTCTCCTGGGGCCAACGTCCTGACTTTC. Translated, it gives CASRQGKASPGANVLTF.

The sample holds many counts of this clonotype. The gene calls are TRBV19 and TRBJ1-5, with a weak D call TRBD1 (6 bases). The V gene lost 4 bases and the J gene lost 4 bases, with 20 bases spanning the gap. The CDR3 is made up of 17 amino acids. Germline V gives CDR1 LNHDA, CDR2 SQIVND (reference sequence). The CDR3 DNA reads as TGTGCCAGTAGTAACCGGGACACCCCGTTTGGTAATCAGCCCCAGCATTTT. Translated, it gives CASSNRDTPFGNQPQHF.

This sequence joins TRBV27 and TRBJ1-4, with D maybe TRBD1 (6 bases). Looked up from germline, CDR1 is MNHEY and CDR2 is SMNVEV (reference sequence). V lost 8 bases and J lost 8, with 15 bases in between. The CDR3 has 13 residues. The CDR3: CASRHQRGEKLFF. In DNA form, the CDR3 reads TGTGCCAGCCGCCACCAAAGGGGGGAAAAACTGTTTTTT.

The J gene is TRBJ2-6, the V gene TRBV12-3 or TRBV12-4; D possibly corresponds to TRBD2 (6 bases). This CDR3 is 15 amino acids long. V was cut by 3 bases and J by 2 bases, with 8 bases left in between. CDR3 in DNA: TGTGCCAGCAGTTTCGGAGGGGCTGGGGCCAACGTCCTGACTTTC. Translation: CASSFGGAGANVLTF.

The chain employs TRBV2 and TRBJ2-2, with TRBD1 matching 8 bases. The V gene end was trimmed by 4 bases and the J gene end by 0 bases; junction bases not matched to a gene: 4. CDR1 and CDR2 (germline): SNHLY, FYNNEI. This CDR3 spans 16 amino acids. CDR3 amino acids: CASSGRGPPNTGELFF. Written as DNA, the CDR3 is TGTGCCAGCAGTGGCAGGGGGCCCCCGAACACCGGGGAGCTGTTTTTT.

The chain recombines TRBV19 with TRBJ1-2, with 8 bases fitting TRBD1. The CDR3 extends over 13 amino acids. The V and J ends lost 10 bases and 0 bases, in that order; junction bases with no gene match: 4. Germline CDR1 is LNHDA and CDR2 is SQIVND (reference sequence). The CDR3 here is CATTGGPNYGYTF. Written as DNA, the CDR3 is TGTGCCACCACAGGGGGACCTAACTATGGCTACACCTTC.

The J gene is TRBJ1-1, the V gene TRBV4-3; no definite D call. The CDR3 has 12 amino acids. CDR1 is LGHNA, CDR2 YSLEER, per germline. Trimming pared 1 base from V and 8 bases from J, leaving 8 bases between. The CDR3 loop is CASSQVIGEAFF. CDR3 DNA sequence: TGCGCCAGCAGCCAAGTGATAGGGGAAGCTTTCTTT.

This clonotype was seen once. The CDR3 nucleotides are TGCAGTGCCCCGGACAGGGTTTGGCAGTACTTC. Protein sequence: CSAPDRVWQYF. The chain couples TRBV20-1 to TRBJ2-7; 8 bases match TRBD1. CDR1 is DFQATT and CDR2 is SNEGSKA in the germline V gene (reference sequence). CDR3 size: 11 residues. V was pared by 6 bases and J by 9 bases, with 7 bases of the junction left unmatched.

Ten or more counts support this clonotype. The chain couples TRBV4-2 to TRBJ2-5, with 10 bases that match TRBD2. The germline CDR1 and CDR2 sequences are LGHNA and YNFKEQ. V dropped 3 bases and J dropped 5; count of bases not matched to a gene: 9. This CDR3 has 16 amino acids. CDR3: CASSHLLAGVVETQYF. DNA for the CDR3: TGTGCCAGCAGCCACCTCCTAGCGGGGGTGGTTGAGACCCAGTACTTC.

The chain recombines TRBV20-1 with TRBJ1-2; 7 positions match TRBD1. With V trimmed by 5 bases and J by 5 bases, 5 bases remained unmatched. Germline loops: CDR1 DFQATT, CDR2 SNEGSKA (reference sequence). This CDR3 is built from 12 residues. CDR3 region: CSAGQGGYGYTF. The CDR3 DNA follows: TGCAGTGCTGGTCAGGGGGGATATGGCTACACCTTC.

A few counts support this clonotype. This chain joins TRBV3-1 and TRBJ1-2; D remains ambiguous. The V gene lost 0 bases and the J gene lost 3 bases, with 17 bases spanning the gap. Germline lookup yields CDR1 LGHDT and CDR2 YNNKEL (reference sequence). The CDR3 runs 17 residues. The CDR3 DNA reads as TGTGCCAGCAGCCAAGATGGTAAACGGCTTCACTACTATGGCTACACCTTC. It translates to CASSQDGKRLHYYGYTF.

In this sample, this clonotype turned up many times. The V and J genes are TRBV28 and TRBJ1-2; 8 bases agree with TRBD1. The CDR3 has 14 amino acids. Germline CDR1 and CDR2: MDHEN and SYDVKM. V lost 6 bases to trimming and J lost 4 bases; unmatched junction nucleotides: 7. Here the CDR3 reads CASSQQGVSYGYTF. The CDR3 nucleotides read TGTGCCAGCAGCCAACAGGGGGTGAGCTATGGCTACACCTTC.

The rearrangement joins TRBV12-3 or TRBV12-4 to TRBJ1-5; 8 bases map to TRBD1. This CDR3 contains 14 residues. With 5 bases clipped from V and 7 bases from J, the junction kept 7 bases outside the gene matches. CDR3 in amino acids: CASSLGQGRQPQHF. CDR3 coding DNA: TGTGCCAGCAGTCTTGGACAGGGTAGACAGCCCCAGCATTTT.

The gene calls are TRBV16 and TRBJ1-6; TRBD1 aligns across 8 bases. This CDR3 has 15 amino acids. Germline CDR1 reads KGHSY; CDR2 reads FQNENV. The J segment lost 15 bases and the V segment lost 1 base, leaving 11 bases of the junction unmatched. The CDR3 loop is CASSQYQPQTGDLHF. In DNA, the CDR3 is TGTGCCAGCAGCCAATACCAACCCCAGACAGGGGACCTCCACTTT.

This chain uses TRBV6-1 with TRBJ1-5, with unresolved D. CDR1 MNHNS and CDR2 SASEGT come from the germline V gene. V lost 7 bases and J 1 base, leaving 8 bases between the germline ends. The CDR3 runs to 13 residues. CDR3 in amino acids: CASTPGSNQPQHF. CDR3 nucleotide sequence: TGTGCCAGCACTCCTGGGAGCAATCAGCCCCAGCATTTT.

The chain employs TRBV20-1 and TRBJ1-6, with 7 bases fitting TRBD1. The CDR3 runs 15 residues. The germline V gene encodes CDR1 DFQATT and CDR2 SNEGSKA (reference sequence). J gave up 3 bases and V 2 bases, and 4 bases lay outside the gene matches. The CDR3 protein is CSARLGTDYNSPLHF. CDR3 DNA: TGCAGTGCTAGACTCGGGACAGACTATAATTCACCCCTCCACTTT.

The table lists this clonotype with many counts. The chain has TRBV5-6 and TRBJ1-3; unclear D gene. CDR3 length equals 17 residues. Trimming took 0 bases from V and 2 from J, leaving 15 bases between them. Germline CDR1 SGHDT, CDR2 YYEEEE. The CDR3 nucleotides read TGTGCCAGCAGCTTGGGTCTACGTGGCAGGACTGGAAACACCATATATTTT. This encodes CASSLGLRGRTGNTIYF. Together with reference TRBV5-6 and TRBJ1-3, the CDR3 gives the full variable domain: DAGVTQSPTHLIKTRGQQVTLRCSPKSGHDTVSWYQQALGQGPQFIFQYYEEEERQRGNFPDRFSGHQFPNYSSELNVNALLLGDSALYLCASSLGLRGRTGNTIYFGEGSWLTVV.

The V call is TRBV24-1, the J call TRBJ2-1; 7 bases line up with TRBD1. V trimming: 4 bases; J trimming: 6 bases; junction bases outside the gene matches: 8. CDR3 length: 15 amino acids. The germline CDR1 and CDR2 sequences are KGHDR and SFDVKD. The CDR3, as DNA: TGTGCCACCAGTGACCATCCCGCAGGGGGCAATGAGCAGTTCTTC. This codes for CATSDHPAGGNEQFF.

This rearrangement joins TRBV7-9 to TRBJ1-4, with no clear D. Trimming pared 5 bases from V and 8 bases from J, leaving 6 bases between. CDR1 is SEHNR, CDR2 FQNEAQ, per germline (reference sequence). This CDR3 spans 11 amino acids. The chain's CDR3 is CASSGEEKLFF. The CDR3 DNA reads TGTGCCAGCAGCGGCGAGGAAAAACTGTTTTTT.